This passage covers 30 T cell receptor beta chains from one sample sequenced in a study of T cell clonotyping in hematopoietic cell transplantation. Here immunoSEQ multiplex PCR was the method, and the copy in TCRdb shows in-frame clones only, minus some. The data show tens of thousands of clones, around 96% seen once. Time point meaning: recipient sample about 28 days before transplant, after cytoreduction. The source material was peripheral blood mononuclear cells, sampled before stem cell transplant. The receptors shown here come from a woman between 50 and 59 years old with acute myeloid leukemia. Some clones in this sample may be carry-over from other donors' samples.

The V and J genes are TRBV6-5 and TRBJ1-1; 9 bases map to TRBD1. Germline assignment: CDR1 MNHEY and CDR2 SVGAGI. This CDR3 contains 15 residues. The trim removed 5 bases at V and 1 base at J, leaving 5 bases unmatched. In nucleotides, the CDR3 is TGTGCCAGCAGTAAACAGGGGGCGGGGAACACTGAAGCTTTCTTT. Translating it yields CASSKQGAGNTEAFF.

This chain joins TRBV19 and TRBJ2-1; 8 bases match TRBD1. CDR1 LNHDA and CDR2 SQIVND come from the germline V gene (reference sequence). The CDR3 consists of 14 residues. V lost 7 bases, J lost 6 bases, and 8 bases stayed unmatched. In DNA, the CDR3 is TGTGCCAGTACTGGCAGGGGGCGCACCAATGAGCAGTTCTTC. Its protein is CASTGRGRTNEQFF.

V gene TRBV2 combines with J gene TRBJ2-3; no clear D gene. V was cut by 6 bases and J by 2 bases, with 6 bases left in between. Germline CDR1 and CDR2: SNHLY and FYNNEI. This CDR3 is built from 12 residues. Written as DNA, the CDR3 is TGTGCCAGCAGCGTAGCCACAGATACGCAGTATTTT. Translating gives CASSVATDTQYF.

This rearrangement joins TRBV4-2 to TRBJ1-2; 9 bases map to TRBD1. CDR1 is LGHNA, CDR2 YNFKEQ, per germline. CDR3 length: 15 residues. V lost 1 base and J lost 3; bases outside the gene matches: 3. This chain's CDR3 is CASSQARDRDYGYTF. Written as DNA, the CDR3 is TGTGCCAGCAGCCAAGCAAGGGACAGGGACTATGGCTACACCTTC.

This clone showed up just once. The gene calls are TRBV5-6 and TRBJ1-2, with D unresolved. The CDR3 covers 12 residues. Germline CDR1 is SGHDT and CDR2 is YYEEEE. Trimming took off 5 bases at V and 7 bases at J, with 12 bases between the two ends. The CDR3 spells CASSEAWGGYTF. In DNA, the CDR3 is TGTGCCAGCAGTGAGGCATGGGGTGGCTACACCTTC.

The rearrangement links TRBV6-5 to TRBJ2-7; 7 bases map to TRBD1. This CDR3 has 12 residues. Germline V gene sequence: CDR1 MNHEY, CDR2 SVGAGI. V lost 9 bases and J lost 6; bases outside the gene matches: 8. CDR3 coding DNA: TGTGCCAGTACGACAGGGTTCGCCGAGCAGTACTTC. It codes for CASTTGFAEQYF.

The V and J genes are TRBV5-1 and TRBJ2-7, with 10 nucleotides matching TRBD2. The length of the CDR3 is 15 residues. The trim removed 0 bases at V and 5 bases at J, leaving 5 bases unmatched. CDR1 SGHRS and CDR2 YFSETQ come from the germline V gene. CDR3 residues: CASSLDLAGVDEQYF. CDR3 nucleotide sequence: TGCGCCAGCAGCTTGGACCTAGCGGGAGTAGACGAGCAGTACTTC.

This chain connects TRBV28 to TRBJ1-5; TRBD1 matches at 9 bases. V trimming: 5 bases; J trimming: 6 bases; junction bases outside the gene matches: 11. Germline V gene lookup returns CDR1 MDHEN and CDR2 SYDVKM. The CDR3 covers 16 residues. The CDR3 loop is CASSRRTGGGSQPQHF. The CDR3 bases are TGTGCCAGCAGTAGACGAACAGGGGGCGGGAGTCAGCCCCAGCATTTT.

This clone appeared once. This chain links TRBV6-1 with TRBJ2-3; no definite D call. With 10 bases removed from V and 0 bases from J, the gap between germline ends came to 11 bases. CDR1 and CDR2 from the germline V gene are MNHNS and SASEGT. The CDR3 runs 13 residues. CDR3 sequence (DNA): TGTGCCAACAGAAATCCTAGCACAGATACGCAGTATTTT. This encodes CANRNPSTDTQYF.

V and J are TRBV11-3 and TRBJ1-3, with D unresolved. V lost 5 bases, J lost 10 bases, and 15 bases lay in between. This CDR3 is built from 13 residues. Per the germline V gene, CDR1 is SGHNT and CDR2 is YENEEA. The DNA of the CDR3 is TGTGCCAGCAGCCTCGACCCGGATTCGACCATATATTTT. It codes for CASSLDPDSTIYF.

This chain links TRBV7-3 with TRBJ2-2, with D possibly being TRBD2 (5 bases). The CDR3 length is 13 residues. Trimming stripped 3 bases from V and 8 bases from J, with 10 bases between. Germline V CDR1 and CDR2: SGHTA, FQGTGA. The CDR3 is CASSFGVRGELFF. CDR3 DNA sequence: TGTGCCAGCAGCTTCGGGGTTCGGGGGGAGCTGTTTTTT.

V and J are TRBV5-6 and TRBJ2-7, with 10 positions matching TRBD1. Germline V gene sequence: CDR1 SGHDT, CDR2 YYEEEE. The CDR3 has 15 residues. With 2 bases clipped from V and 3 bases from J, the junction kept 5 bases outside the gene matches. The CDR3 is CASSFGTGVHYEQYF. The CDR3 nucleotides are TGTGCCAGCAGCTTCGGGACAGGGGTTCACTACGAGCAGTACTTC.

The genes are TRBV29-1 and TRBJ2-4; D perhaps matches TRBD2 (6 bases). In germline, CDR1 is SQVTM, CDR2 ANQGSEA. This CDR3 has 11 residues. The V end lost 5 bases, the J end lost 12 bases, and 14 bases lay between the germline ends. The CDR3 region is CSVTRDGGQYF. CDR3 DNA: TGCAGCGTTACGCGGGACGGGGGTCAGTACTTC.

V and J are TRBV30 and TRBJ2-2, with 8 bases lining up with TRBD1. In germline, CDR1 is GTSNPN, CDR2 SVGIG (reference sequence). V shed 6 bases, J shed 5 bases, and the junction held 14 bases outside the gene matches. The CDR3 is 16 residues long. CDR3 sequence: CACHEERRGLTGELFF. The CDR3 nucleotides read TGTGCCTGTCACGAGGAGCGCAGGGGGCTTACCGGGGAGCTGTTTTTT.

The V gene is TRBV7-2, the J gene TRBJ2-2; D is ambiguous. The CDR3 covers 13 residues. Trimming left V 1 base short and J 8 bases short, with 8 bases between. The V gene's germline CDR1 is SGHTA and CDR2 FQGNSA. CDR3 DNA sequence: TGTGCCAGCAGCTTAGGGGTGGTAGGGGAGCTGTTTTTT. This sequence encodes CASSLGVVGELFF.

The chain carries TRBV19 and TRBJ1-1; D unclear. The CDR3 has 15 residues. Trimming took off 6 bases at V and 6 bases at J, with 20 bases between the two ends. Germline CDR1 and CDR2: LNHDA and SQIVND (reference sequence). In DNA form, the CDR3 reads TGTGCCAGTAGCATCGAGATATCCCGGGGATCTGAAGCTTTCTTT. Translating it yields CASSIEISRGSEAFF.

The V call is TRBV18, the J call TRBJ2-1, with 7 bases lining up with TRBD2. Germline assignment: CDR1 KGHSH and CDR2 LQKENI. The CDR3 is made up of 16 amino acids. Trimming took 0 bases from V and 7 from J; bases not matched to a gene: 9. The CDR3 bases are TGTGCCAGCTCACCACCGGCCTGGGGGGAGGGGAATGAGCAGTTCTTC. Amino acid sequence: CASSPPAWGEGNEQFF.

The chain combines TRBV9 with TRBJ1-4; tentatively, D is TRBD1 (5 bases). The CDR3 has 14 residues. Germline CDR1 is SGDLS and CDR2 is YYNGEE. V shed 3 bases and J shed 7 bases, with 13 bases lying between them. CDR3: CASSAVRGGEKLFF. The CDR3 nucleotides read TGTGCCAGCAGCGCCGTTAGGGGAGGTGAAAAACTGTTTTTT.

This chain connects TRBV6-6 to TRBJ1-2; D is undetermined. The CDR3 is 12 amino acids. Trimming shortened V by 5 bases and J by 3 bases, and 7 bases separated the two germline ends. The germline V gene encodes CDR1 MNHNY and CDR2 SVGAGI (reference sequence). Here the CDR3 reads CASSLVDYGYTF. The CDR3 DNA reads TGTGCCAGCAGTCTGGTGGACTATGGCTACACCTTC.

CDR3 region: CASSFASTENNYGYTF. The CDR3 region has the DNA TGCGCCAGCAGCTTTGCGTCCACAGAAAATAACTATGGCTACACCTTC. This chain uses TRBV5-1 with TRBJ1-2; the D is unclear. The V and J ends lost 2 bases and 1 base respectively, with 15 bases between them. CDR1 and CDR2 (germline): SGHRS, YFSETQ. This CDR3 region has 16 residues.

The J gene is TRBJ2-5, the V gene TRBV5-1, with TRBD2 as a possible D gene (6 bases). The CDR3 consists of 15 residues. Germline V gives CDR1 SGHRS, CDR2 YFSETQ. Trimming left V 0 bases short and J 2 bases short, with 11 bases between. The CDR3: CASSLVGAGQETQYF. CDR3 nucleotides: TGCGCCAGCAGCTTGGTAGGGGCGGGGCAAGAGACCCAGTACTTC. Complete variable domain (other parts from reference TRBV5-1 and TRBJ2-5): KAGVTQTPRYLIKTRGQQVTLSCSPISGHRSVSWYQQTPGQGLQFLFEYFSETQRNKGNFPGRFSGRQFSNSRSEMNVSTLELGDSALYLCASSLVGAGQETQYFGPGTRLLVL.

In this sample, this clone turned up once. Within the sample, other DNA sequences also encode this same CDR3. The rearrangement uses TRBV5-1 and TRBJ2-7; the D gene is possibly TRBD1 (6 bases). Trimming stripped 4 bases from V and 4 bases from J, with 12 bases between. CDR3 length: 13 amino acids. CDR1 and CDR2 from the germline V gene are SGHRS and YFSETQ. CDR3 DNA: TGCGCCAGCAGCCTCAGGGGCGGGTACGAGCAGTACTTC. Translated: CASSLRGGYEQYF.

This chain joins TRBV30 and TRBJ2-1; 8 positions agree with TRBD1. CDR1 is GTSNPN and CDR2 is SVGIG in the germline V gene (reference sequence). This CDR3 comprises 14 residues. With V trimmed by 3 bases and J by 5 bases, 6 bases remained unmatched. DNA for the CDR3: TGTGCCTGGAGCGGGGACAGGTTCAACAATGAGCAGTTCTTC. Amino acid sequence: CAWSGDRFNNEQFF. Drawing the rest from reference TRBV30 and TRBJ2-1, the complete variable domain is SQTIHQWPATLVQPVGSPLSLECTVEGTSNPNLYWYRQAAGRGLQLLFYSVGIGQISSEVPQNLSASRPQDRQFILSSKKLLLSDSGFYLCAWSGDRFNNEQFFGPGTRLTVL.

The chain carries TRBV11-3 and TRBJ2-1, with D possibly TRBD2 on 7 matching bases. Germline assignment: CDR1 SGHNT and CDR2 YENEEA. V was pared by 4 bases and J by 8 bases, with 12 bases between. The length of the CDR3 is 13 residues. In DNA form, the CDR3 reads TGTGCCAGCAGCTCGGAAGGGGGGGATGAGCAGTTCTTC. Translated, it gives CASSSEGGDEQFF. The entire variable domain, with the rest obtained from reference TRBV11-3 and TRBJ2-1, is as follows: EAGVVQSPRYKIIEKKQPVAFWCNPISGHNTLYWYLQNLGQGPELLIRYENEEAVDDSQLPKDRFSAERLKGVDSTLKIQPAELGDSAVYLCASSSEGGDEQFFGPGTRLTVL.

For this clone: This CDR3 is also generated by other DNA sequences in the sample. CDR3 amino acids: CASSFGQGRETQYF. The CDR3 DNA reads as TGTGCCAGCAGCTTCGGACAGGGGAGGGAGACCCAGTACTTC. The V call is TRBV7-6, the J call TRBJ2-5; TRBD1 matches 9 bases. CDR3 length: 14 residues. V dropped 3 bases and J dropped 5; count of bases not matched to a gene: 4. Germline values: CDR1 SGHVS, CDR2 FNYEAQ.

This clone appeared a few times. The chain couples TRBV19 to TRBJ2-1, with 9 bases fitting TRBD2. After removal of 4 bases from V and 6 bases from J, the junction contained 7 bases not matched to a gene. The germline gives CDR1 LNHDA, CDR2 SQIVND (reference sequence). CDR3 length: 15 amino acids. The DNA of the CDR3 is TGTGCCAGTAGTAACAGCGGGAGGAAAGCCAATGAGCAGTTCTTC. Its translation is CASSNSGRKANEQFF.

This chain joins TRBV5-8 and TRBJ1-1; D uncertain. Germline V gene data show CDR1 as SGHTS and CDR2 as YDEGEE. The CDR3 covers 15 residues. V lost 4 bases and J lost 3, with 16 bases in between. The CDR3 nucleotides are TGTGCCAGCAGCGCACGACCGACTATTTACACTGAAGCTTTCTTT. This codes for CASSARPTIYTEAFF.

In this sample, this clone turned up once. Here the CDR3 DNA reads TGCGCCAGCAGTGTGAGGCTAGTCTACGAGCAGTACTTC. Translated: CASSVRLVYEQYF. V usage is TRBV10-2 and J usage is TRBJ2-7; D is undetermined. The CDR3 contains 13 residues. Germline assignment: CDR1 WSHSY and CDR2 SAAADI. V dropped 4 bases and J dropped 3 bases, with 10 bases sitting between them.

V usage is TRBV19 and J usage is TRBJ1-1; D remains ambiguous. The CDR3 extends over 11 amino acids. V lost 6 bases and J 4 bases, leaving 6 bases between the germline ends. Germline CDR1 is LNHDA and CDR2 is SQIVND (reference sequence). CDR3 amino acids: CASRFGTEAFF. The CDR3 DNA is TGTGCCAGTAGATTCGGCACTGAAGCTTTCTTT.

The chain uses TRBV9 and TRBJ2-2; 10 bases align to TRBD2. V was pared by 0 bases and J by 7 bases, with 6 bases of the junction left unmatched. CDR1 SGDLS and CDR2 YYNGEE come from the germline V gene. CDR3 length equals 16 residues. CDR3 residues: CASSVGAGGPIGELFF. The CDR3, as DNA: TGTGCCAGCAGCGTAGGAGCGGGGGGGCCTATCGGGGAGCTGTTTTTT.